Listed below are T cell receptor beta chains from one sample, sequenced in a study of neoadjuvant anti-PD-1 for oral cavity cancer. Data came from immunoSEQ multiplex PCR; TCRdb stores just in-frame clones and leaves some out. The profile shows about 23,000 clones, more than 20% of them singletons. Sample: tumor tissue, taken after nivolumab (anti-PD-1) treatment. These receptor sequences come from a person aged 40-85 years with oral cavity squamous cell carcinoma. Each CDR3 is given without its conserved first and last residue. Each record gives: V gene, CDR3 protein.

V gene: TRBV28; CDR3 protein: ASSRPGQEAF
V gene: TRBV11-2; CDR3 protein: ASSFLTGGDEQY
V gene: TRBV6-1; CDR3 protein: ASDSGTAIGGYT
V gene: TRBV19; CDR3 protein: ASSRQSNEQF
V gene: TRBV5-1; CDR3 protein: ASSLREGRGYT
V gene: TRBV18; CDR3 protein: ASSTLAGGRIASDTQY
V gene: TRBV2; CDR3 protein: AMEGEFSYEQY
V gene: TRBV5-1; CDR3 protein: ASTPGAGTAEAF
V gene: TRBV6-5; CDR3 protein: ASSSPGGGGGNIQY
V gene: TRBV2; CDR3 protein: ASSQRALAFYGYT
V gene: TRBV18; CDR3 protein: ASSPRTGGGTDTQY
V gene: TRBV2; CDR3 protein: ASTEDSNYEQY
V gene: TRBV5-1; CDR3 protein: ASSLEQGGNTIY
V gene: TRBV15; CDR3 protein: ATSRDSAVKATEAF
V gene: TRBV7-2; CDR3 protein: ASSLRRTQY
V gene: TRBV9; CDR3 protein: ASSVGRGGRYNEQF
V gene: TRBV28; CDR3 protein: ASSLFRPNYGYT
V gene: TRBV19; CDR3 protein: ASSVVEGVRGTNEQF
V gene: TRBV30; CDR3 protein: AWNPGTNEKLF
V gene: TRBV10-1; CDR3 protein: ASSAQGGPYEQY
V gene: TRBV7-9; CDR3 protein: ASSLESGAGGYT
V gene: TRBV15; CDR3 protein: ATSRDVRGTDTQY
V gene: TRBV27; CDR3 protein: ASNSALTDTQY
V gene: TRBV15; CDR3 protein: ATSSRDRDDNTEAF
V gene: TRBV5-6; CDR3 protein: ASSLTGISPLH
V gene: TRBV2; CDR3 protein: ASSGIGGETQY